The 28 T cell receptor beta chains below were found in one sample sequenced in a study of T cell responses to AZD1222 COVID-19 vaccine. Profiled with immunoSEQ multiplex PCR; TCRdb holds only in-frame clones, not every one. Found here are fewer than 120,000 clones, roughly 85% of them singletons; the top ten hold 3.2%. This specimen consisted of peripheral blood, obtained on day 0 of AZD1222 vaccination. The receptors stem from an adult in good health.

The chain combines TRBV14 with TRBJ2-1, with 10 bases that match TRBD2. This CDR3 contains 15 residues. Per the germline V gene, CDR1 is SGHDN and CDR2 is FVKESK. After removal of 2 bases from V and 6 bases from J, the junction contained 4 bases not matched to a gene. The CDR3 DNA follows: TGTGCCAGCAGCCAATGGAGGACTAGCGGCAATGAGCAGTTCTTC. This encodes CASSQWRTSGNEQFF.

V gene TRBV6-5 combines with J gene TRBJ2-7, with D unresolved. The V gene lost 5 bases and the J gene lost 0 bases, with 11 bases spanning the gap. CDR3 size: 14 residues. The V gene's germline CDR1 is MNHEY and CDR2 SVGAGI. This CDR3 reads CASSPRATSYEQYF. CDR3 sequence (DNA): TGTGCCAGCAGTCCCAGAGCAACCTCCTACGAGCAGTACTTC.

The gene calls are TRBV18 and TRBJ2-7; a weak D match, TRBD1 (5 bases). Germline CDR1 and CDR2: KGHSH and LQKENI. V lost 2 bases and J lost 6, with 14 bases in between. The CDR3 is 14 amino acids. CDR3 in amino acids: CASSPSPGSREQYF. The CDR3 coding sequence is TGTGCCAGCTCACCATCGCCAGGGTCGCGCGAGCAGTACTTC.

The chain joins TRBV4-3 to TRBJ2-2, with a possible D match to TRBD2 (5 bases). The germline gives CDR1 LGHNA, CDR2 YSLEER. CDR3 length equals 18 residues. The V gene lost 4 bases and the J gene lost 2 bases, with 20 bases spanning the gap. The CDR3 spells CASSRSLPLGGNTGELFF. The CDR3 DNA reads TGCGCCAGCAGCCGGAGCTTGCCGCTTGGAGGTAACACCGGGGAGCTGTTTTTT.

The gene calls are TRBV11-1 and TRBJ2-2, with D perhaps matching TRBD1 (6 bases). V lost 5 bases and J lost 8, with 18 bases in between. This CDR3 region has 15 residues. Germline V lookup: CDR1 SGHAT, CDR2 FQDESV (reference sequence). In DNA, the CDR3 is TGTGCCAGCAGCGCAGCCGGGACACCGTCTGGGGAGCTGTTTTTT. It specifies CASSAAGTPSGELFF.

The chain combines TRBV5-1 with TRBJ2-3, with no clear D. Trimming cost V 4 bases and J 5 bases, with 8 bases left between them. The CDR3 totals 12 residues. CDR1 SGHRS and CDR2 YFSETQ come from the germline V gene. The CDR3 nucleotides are TGCGCCAGCAGCGACGTGGGAGATACGCAGTATTTT. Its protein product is CASSDVGDTQYF.

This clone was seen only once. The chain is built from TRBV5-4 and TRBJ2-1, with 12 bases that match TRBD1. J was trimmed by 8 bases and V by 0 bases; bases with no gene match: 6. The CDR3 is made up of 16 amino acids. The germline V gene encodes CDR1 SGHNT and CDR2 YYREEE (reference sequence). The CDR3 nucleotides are TGTGCCAGCAGCTTGGGGGACAGGGGGCAAGTCGATGAGCAGTTCTTC. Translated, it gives CASSLGDRGQVDEQFF.

DNA of the CDR3: TGTGCCAGCAGCCCGGACCTCCAAGAGACCCAGTACTTC. Translating gives CASSPDLQETQYF. The J gene is TRBJ2-5, the V gene TRBV7-8; D gene unclear. The CDR3 is 13 amino acids. V lost 5 bases and J lost 1, with 8 bases in between. The V gene's germline CDR1 is SGHVS and CDR2 FQNEAQ.

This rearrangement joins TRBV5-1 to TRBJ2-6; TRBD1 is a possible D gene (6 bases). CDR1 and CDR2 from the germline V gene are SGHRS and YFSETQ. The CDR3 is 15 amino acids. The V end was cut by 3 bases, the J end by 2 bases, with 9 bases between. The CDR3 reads CASSWQGTGANVLTF. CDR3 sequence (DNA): TGCGCCAGCAGCTGGCAGGGGACTGGGGCCAACGTCCTGACTTTC.

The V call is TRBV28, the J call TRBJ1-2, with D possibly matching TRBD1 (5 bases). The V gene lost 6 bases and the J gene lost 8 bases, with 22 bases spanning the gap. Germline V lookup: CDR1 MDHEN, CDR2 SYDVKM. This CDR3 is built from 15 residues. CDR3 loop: CASSDSRFGIRGYTF. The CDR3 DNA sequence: TGTGCCAGCAGCGACAGTAGGTTTGGTATTCGGGGCTACACCTTC.

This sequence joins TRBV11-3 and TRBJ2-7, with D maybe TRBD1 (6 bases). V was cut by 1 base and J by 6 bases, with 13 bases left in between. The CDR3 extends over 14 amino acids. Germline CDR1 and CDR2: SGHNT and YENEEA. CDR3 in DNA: TGTGCCAGCAGCTTAGGGGGACAAACCGGCGAGCAGTACTTC. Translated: CASSLGGQTGEQYF. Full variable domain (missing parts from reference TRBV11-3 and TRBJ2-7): EAGVVQSPRYKIIEKKQPVAFWCNPISGHNTLYWYLQNLGQGPELLIRYENEEAVDDSQLPKDRFSAERLKGVDSTLKIQPAELGDSAVYLCASSLGGQTGEQYFGPGTRLTVT.

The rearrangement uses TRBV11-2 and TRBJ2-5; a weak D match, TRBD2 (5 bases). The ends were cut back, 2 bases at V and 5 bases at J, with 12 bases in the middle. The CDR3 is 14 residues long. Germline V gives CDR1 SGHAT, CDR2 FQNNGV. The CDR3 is CASSLSSPGETQYF. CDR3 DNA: TGTGCCAGCAGCTTATCATCCCCGGGGGAGACCCAGTACTTC.

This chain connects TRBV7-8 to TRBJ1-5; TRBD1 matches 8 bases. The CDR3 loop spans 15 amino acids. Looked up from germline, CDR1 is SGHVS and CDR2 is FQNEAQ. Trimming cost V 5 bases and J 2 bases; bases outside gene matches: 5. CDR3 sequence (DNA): TGTGCCAGCAGCCACGGGACAGGCGGCAATCAGCCCCAGCATTTT. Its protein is CASSHGTGGNQPQHF.

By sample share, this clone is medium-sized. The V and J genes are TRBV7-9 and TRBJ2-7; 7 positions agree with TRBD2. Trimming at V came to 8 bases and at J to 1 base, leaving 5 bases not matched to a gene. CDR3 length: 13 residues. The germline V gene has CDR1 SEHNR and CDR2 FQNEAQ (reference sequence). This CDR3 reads CASAGVDSYEQYF. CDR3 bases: TGTGCCAGCGCGGGGGTGGATTCCTACGAGCAGTACTTC.

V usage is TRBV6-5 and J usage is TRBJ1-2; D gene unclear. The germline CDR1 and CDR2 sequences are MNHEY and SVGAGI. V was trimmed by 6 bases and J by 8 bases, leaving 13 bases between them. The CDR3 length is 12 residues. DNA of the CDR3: TGTGCCAGCAGGAGACTTACTGAAGGCTACACCTTC. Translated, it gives CASRRLTEGYTF.

The CDR3 DNA sequence: TGTGCCAGCAGCCAAACTCCAGGGGGCACAGATACGCAGTATTTT. Translated: CASSQTPGGTDTQYF. The genes are TRBV3-1 (or the pseudogene TRBV3-2) and TRBJ2-3, with TRBD1 as a possible D gene (6 bases). The CDR3 loop spans 15 amino acids. Germline V gene lookup returns CDR1 LGHDT and CDR2 YNNKEL (reference sequence). With 2 bases removed from V and 1 base from J, the gap between germline ends came to 10 bases.

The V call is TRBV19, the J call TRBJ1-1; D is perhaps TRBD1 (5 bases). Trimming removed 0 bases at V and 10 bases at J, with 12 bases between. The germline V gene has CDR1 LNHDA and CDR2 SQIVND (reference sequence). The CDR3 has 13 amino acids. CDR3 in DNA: TGTGCCAGTAGTATAGACAGGAGAGGGGTAGCTTTCTTT. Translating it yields CASSIDRRGVAFF.

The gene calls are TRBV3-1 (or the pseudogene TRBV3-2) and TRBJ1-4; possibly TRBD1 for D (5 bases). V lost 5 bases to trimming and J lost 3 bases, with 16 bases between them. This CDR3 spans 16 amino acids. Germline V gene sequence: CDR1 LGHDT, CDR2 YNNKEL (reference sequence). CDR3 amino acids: CASSVWGDGANEKLFF. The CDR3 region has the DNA TGTGCCAGCAGCGTTTGGGGGGATGGAGCTAATGAAAAACTGTTTTTT.

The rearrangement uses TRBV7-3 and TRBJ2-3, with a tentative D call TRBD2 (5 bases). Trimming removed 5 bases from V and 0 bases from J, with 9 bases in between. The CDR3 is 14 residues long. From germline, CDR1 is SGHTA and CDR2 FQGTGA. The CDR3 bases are TGTGCCAGCAGCCCCCCGGGGAGCACAGATACGCAGTATTTT. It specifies CASSPPGSTDTQYF.

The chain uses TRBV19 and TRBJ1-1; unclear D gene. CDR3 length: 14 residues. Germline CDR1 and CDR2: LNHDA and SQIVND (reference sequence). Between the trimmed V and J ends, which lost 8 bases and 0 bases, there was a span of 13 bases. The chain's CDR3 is CASLDVAMNTEAFF. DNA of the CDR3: TGTGCCAGTTTAGACGTGGCTATGAACACTGAAGCTTTCTTT.

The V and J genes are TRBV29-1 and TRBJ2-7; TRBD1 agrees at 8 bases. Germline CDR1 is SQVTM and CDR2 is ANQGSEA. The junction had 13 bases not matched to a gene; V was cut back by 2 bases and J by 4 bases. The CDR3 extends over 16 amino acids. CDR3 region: CSVEKLGTGLGYEQYF. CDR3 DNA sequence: TGCAGCGTTGAAAAGCTCGGGACAGGCCTCGGTTACGAGCAGTACTTC.

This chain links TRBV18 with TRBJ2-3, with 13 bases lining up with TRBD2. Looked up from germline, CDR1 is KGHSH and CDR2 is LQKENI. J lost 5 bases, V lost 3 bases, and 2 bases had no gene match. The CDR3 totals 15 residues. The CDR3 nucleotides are TGTGCCAGCTCACCCCGGACTAGCGGGAGAGATACGCAGTATTTT. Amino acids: CASSPRTSGRDTQYF.

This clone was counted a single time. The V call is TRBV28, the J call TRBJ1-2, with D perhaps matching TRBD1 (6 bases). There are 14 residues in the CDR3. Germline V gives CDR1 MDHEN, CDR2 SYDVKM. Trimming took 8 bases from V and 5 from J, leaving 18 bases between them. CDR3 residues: CASGFEDSTYGYTF. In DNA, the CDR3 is TGTGCCAGCGGGTTTGAGGACAGCACTTATGGCTACACCTTC.

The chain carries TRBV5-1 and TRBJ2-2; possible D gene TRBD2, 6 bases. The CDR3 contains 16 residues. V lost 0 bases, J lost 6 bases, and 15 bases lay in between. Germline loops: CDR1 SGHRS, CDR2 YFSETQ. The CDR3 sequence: CASSLEGTPNPGELFF. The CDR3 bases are TGCGCCAGCAGCTTGGAGGGGACTCCTAACCCCGGGGAGCTGTTTTTT.

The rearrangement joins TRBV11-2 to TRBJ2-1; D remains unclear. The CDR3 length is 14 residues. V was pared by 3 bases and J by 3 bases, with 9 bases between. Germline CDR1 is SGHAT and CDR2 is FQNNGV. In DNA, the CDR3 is TGTGCCAGCAGCTTCCGAGGTAACTACAATGAGCAGTTCTTC. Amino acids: CASSFRGNYNEQFF.

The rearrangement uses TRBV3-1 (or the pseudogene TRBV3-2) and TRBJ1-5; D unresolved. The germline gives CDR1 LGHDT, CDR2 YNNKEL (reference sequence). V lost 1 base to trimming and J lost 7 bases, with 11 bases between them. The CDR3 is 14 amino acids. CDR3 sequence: CASSQGRAGQPQHF. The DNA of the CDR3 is TGTGCCAGCAGCCAAGGACGGGCGGGCCAGCCCCAGCATTTT.

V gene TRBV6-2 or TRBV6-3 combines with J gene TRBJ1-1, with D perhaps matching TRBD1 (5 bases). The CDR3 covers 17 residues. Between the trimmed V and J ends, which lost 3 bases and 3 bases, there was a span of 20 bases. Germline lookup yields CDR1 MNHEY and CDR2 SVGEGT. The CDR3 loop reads CASSYIRTRGSHTEAFF. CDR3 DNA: TGTGCCAGCAGTTATATACGCACGCGGGGGAGTCACACTGAAGCTTTCTTT.

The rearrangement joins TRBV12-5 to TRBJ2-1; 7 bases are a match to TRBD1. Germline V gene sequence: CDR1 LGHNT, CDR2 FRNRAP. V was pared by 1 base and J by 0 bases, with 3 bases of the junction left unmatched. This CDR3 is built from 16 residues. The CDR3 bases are TGTGCTAGTGGTTTGGGACAGGGACCCTCCTACAATGAGCAGTTCTTC. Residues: CASGLGQGPSYNEQFF.